This T cell receptor beta chain was sequenced in a study of blood T cells in healthy people across ages. Sample-barcoded 5' priming and a J-beta primer mix drove a second PCR of about 6 to 11 cycles. Each cDNA molecule was tagged by a template-switch adaptor that had 12 random nucleotides. MiXCR was run by TCRdb on the 5' RACE reads, yielding one entry per CDR3 protein. The sample carries around 1,000,000 distinct CDR3 sequences, around two fifths recorded once. Study findings and constraints: PBMCs were not sorted, which prevented a conclusive comparison of naive versus antigen-experienced cells. Naive T cell percentage strongly correlated with TCR beta diversity.

This clonotype was observed a few times. Its antigen is not known. Trimming pared 3 bases from V and 2 bases from J, leaving 16 bases between. Germline-derived CDR1 and CDR2 are PRHDT and FYEKMQ (reference sequence). The CDR3 is 16 residues long. Sequencing was done on a sample of blood. The receptor was isolated from a man younger than 35 in good health. The chain couples TRBV13 to TRBJ2-5; D tentatively reads TRBD1 or TRBD2 (6 bases each). The CDR3 is CASSLEEGGRQETQYF. CDR3 in DNA: TGTGCCAGCAGCTTGGAAGAAGGGGGGCGACAAGAGACCCAGTACTTC.